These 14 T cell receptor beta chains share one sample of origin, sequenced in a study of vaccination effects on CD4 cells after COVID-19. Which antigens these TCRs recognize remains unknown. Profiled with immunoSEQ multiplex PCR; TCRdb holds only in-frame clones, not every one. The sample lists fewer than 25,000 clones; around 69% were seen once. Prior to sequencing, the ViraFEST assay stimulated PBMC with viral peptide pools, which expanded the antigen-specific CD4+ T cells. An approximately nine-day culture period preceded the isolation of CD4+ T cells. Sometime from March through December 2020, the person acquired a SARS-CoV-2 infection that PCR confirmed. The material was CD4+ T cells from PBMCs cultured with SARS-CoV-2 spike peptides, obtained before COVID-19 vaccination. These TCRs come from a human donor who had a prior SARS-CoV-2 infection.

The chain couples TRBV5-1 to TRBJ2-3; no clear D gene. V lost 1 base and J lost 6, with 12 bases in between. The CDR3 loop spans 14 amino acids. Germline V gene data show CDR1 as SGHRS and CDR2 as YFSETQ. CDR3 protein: CASSLLGFGDTQYF. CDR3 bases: TGCGCCAGCAGCTTGTTGGGGTTCGGCGATACGCAGTATTTT.

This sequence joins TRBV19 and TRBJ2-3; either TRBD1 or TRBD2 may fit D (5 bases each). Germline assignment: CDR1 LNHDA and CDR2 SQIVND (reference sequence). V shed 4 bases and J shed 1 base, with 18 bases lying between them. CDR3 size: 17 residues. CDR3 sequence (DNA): TGTGCCAGTAGTAGACCTCCCGGGGACGGAGGCACAGATACGCAGTATTTT. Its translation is CASSRPPGDGGTDTQYF.

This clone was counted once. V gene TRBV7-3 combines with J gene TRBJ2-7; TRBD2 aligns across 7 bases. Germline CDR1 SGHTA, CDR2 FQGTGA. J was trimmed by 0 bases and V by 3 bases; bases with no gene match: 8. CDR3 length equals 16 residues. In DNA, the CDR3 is TGTGCCAGCAGCTTGGCTAGCGGATCCAACTCCTACGAGCAGTACTTC. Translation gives CASSLASGSNSYEQYF.

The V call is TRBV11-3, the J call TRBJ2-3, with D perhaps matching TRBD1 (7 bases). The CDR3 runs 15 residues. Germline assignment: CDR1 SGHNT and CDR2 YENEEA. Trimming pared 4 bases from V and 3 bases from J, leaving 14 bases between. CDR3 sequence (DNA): TGTGCCAGCAGCTCTCCGCCAGGGGGGACAGATACGCAGTATTTT. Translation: CASSSPPGGTDTQYF.

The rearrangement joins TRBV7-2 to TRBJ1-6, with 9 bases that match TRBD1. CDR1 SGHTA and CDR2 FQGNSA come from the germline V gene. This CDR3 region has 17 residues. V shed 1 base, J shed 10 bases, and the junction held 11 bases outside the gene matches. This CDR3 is CASSLGAGGTGWSPLHF. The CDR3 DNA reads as TGTGCCAGCAGCTTAGGGGCCGGAGGGACAGGGTGGTCACCCCTCCACTTT.

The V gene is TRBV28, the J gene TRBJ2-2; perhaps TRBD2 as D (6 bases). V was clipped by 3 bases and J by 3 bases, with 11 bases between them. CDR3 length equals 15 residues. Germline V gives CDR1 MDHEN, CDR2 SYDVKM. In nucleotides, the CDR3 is TGTGCCAGCAGTTTGGGGGAGGTGGACACCGGGGAGCTGTTTTTT. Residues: CASSLGEVDTGELFF.

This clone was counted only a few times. The CDR3 nucleotides are TGTGCCACCAGCAGAGATCCACCGGGAACCGGGGGTCAGCCCCAGCATTTT. Translating gives CATSRDPPGTGGQPQHF. The chain has TRBV15 and TRBJ1-5; tentative D call: TRBD1 (5 bases). Germline V CDR1 and CDR2: LNHNV, YYDKDF (reference sequence). The CDR3 totals 17 residues. Trimming stripped 0 bases from V and 6 bases from J, with 18 bases between.

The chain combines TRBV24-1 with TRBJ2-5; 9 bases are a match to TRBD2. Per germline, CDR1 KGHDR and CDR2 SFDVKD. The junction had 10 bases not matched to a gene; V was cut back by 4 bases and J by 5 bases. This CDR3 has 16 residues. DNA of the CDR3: TGTGCCACCAGTGACCCCCGGGCGGGGGGGCTGGAGACCCAGTACTTC. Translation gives CATSDPRAGGLETQYF.

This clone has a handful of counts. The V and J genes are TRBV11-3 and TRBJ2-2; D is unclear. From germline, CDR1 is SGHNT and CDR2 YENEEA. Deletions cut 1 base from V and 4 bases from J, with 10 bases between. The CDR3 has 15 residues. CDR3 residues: CASSLGGFGTGELFF. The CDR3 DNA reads TGTGCCAGCAGCTTAGGGGGTTTTGGCACCGGGGAGCTGTTTTTT.

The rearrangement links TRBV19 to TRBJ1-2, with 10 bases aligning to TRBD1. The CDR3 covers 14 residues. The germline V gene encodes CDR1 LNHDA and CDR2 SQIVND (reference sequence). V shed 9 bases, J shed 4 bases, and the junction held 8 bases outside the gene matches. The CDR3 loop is CASNRDRGVYGYTF. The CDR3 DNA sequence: TGTGCCAGCAACCGGGACAGGGGAGTCTATGGCTACACCTTC.

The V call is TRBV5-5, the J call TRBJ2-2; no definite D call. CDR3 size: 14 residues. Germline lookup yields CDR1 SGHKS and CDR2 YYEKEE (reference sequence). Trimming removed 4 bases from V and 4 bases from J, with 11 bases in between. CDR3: CASSISPSTGELFF. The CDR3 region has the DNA TGTGCCAGCAGCATAAGCCCGAGCACCGGGGAGCTGTTTTTT. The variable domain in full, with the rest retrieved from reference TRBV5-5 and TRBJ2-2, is DAGVTQSPTHLIKTRGQQVTLRCSPISGHKSVSWYQQVLGQGPQFIFQYYEKEERGRGNFPDRFSARQFPNYSSELNVNALLLGDSALYLCASSISPSTGELFFGEGSRLTVL.

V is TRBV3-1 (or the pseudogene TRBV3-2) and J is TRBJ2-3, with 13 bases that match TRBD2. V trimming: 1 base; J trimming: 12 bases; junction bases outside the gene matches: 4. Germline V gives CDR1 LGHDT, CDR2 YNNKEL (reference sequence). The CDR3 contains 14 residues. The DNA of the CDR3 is TGTGCCAGCAGCCAAGTCGGGACTAGCGGGGTCCAGTATTTT. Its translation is CASSQVGTSGVQYF.

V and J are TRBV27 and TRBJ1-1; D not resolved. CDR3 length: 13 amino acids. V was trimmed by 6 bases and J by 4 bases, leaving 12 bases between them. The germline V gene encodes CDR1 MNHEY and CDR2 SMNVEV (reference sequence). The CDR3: CASRRDWGTEAFF. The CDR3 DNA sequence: TGTGCCAGCAGACGAGACTGGGGCACTGAAGCTTTCTTT.

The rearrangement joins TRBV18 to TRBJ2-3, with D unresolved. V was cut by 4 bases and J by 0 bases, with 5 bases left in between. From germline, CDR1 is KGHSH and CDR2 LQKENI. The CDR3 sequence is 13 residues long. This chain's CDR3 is CASSLGSTDTQYF. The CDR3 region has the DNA TGTGCCAGCTCACTTGGTAGCACAGATACGCAGTATTTT. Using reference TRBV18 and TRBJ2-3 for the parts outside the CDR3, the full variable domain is NAGVMQNPRHLVRRRGQEARLRCSPMKGHSHVYWYRQLPEEGLKFMVYLQKENIIDESGMPKERFSAEFPKEGPSILRIQQVVRGDSAAYFCASSLGSTDTQYFGPGTRLTVL.